This is a list of T cell receptor beta chains from one sample in a study of molecular identifiers for immune sequencing clone quantification. TCRdb re-called the PCR reads through MiXCR, storing one row per CDR3 protein. The repertoire consists of around 470,000 distinct CDR3 sequences, with about a fifth occurring once and the leading ten covering under 0.85%. Sequenced material: naive CD8+ T cells from blood, with Jurkat cell RNA spiked in. All receptors come from a human donor in good health. Some libraries in this study had Jurkat cell RNA spiked in. The CDR3 runs from the conserved cysteine through the conserved F or W. The D gene is left open where the match is weak. A clone size is listed for some rows: how often the clone was seen (once, few, many), or a class if it is expanded.

v_call	j_call	clone_size	d_call	cdr3_aa	cdr3_nt
TRBV29-1	TRBJ2-2	many	-	CSVAPPSGNTGELFF	TGCAGCGTTGCCCCCCCAAGCGGGAACACCGGGGAGCTGTTTTTT
TRBV7-9	TRBJ2-1	-	TRBD1	CASSPTGQAYNEQFF	TGTGCCAGCAGCCCAACGGGACAGGCCTACAATGAGCAGTTCTTC
TRBV9	TRBJ2-1	many	TRBD1	CASSATGSYNEQFF	TGTGCCAGCAGCGCGACAGGGTCTTACAATGAGCAGTTCTTC
TRBV28	TRBJ2-7	many	TRBD1	CASSLQGAREQYF	TGTGCCAGCAGTTTGCAGGGGGCGCGAGAGCAGTACTTC
TRBV18	TRBJ2-2	many	-	CASSPSGVTGELFF	TGTGCCAGCTCACCTTCAGGAGTCACCGGGGAGCTGTTTTTT
TRBV12-3/TRBV12-4	TRBJ1-4	many	-	CASSLRVRAVEKLFF	TGTGCCAGCAGTTTAAGGGTCAGGGCGGTTGAAAAACTGTTTTTT
TRBV4-3	TRBJ2-3	-	TRBD1	CASSQGWTGGDLADTQYF	TGCGCCAGCAGCCAAGGGTGGACAGGGGGCGATTTGGCAGATACGCAGTATTTT
TRBV7-9	TRBJ1-1	few	-	CASSLVSGRNTEAFF	TGTGCCAGCAGCTTAGTCAGCGGACGGAACACTGAAGCTTTCTTT
TRBV3-1	TRBJ2-1	-	TRBD2	CASSPGLAGGRNEQFF	TGTGCCAGCAGCCCGGGACTAGCGGGAGGGAGGAATGAGCAGTTCTTC
TRBV11-2	TRBJ2-1	few	-	CASSLLGGVYEQFF	TGTGCCAGCAGCTTACTAGGAGGGGTTTATGAGCAGTTCTTC
TRBV28	TRBJ2-5	few	TRBD2	CASSRAGDQETQYF	TGTGCCAGCAGCCGCGCGGGAGACCAAGAGACCCAGTACTTC
TRBV2	TRBJ2-3	many	-	CARPNGTKSDTQYF	TGTGCCAGGCCGAACGGGACGAAATCAGATACGCAGTATTTT
TRBV12-3/TRBV12-4	TRBJ1-2	-	-	CASSHPGDYGYTF	TGTGCCAGCAGTCATCCAGGGGACTATGGCTACACCTTC
TRBV27	TRBJ2-7	few	-	CASNTWGSDEQYF	TGTGCCAGCAATACCTGGGGGAGTGACGAGCAGTACTTC
TRBV20-1	TRBJ1-1	few	TRBD1	CSARPTGGAGSGLSEAFF	TGCAGTGCTAGACCTACAGGGGGCGCAGGGTCAGGTTTATCTGAAGCTTTCTTT
TRBV2	TRBJ1-1	few	-	CASKMAAFRPNTEAFF	TGTGCCAGCAAGATGGCAGCTTTTCGGCCAAACACTGAAGCTTTCTTT
TRBV6-5	TRBJ2-7	many	-	CASSYTSESYEQYF	TGTGCCAGCAGTTACACGTCAGAATCCTACGAGCAGTACTTC
TRBV11-2	TRBJ1-1	-	-	CASSSLDGKGAEAFF	TGTGCCAGCAGCTCCCTGGACGGGAAGGGAGCTGAAGCTTTCTTT
TRBV13	TRBJ2-1	many	TRBD1	CASSPRDSSGNEQFF	TGTGCCAGCAGCCCCAGGGACAGCTCAGGCAATGAGCAGTTCTTC
TRBV4-1	TRBJ1-4	many	-	CASSQDTGFDEKLFF	TGCGCCAGCAGCCAAGATACGGGGTTCGATGAAAAACTGTTTTTT
TRBV28	TRBJ2-5	many	TRBD2	CASSLSPLLFGRTGGRETQYF	TGTGCCAGCAGTTTATCCCCTCTCCTCTTCGGGAGGACGGGAGGAAGAGAGACCCAGTACTTC
TRBV19	TRBJ1-5	-	-	CASSADAYSNQPQHF	TGTGCCAGTAGTGCTGACGCCTATAGCAATCAGCCCCAGCATTTT
TRBV4-3	TRBJ2-7	-	TRBD1	CASSWDSSPYEQYF	TGCGCCAGCAGCTGGGACAGTAGTCCCTACGAGCAGTACTTC
TRBV2	TRBJ1-1	many	-	CASSDGSFF	TGTGCCAGCAGTGATGGATCTTTCTTT
TRBV7-9	TRBJ1-1	few	-	CCVEYTEAFF	TGTTGTGTAGAATACACTGAAGCTTTCTTT
TRBV24-1	TRBJ2-3	few	-	CATRGAGDTQYF	TGTGCCACCCGTGGGGCGGGAGATACGCAGTATTTT
TRBV12-3/TRBV12-4	TRBJ2-7	-	-	CASSLLLYERYF	TGTGCCAGCAGCCTTCTTCTTTACGAGCGGTACTTC
TRBV6-2/TRBV6-3	TRBJ1-1	few	TRBD1	CASHTTGEAFF	TGTGCCAGCCACACGACAGGGGAAGCTTTCTTT
TRBV9	TRBJ1-1	many	-	CASSSGDLNTEAFF	TGTGCCAGCAGCTCCGGAGACCTGAACACTGAAGCTTTCTTT
TRBV29-1	TRBJ2-7	-	-	CSVEDGGATIEQYF	TGCAGCGTTGAAGACGGGGGCGCGACTATCGAGCAGTACTTC
TRBV4-1	TRBJ2-7	many	TRBD2	CASSQRAGLSSYEQYF	TGCGCCAGCAGCCAACGAGCGGGGCTAAGCTCCTACGAGCAGTACTTC
TRBV19	TRBJ2-7	-	-	CASSIAGRQYF	TGTGCCAGTAGTATTGCGGGACGGCAGTACTTC
TRBV5-4	TRBJ2-7	many	-	CASSSYSEQYF	TGTGCCAGCAGCTCCTACTCCGAGCAGTACTTC
TRBV13	TRBJ1-1	many	-	CASSYRTDNTEAFF	TGTGCCAGCAGCTATCGGACAGACAACACTGAAGCTTTCTTT
TRBV12-3/TRBV12-4	TRBJ2-5	many	-	CASSLAFTQTQYF	TGTGCCAGCAGTTTAGCGTTCACCCAGACCCAGTACTTC
TRBV2	TRBJ1-5	many	-	CASGGQTVEPQSALSQHF	TGTGCCAGCGGAGGACAGACCGTAGAGCCACAATCAGCCTTGTCCCAGCATTTT
TRBV27	TRBJ2-5	many	-	CASGDSTQYF	TGTGCCAGCGGGGACTCCACCCAGTACTTC
TRBV7-7	TRBJ2-3	-	TRBD2	CASSHTSGRADTQYF	TGTGCTAGCAGCCATACTAGCGGGAGGGCGGATACGCAGTATTTT
TRBV19	TRBJ2-7	few	TRBD2	CASSIDPAGGTYEQYF	TGTGCCAGTAGTATAGATCCAGCGGGAGGAACCTACGAGCAGTACTTC
TRBV18	TRBJ2-3	many	-	CASSLPGFSSTDTQYF	TGTGCCAGCTCATTACCGGGATTTTCTAGCACAGATACGCAGTATTTT
TRBV6-2/TRBV6-3	TRBJ1-5	many	-	CASREGFQPQHF	TGTGCCAGCAGAGAGGGGTTTCAGCCCCAGCATTTT
TRBV20-1	TRBJ2-3	-	-	CSARDLGAPDTQYF	TGCAGTGCTAGAGATCTCGGGGCCCCAGATACGCAGTATTTT
TRBV4-1	TRBJ1-6	many	-	CASSQDNRGPMVYNSPLHF	TGCGCCAGCAGCCAAGATAATCGGGGACCGATGGTCTATAATTCACCCCTCCACTTT
TRBV7-2	TRBJ2-7	many	-	CASSPYGGYEQYF	TGTGCCAGCAGCCCCTACGGAGGCTACGAGCAGTACTTC
TRBV6-2/TRBV6-3	TRBJ2-7	few	-	CASSWGPTYEQYF	TGTGCCAGCAGTTGGGGACCTACCTACGAGCAGTACTTC
TRBV7-9	TRBJ2-2	many	TRBD2	CASSFLAGLTGELFF	TGTGCCAGCAGCTTCCTAGCGGGATTAACCGGGGAGCTGTTTTTT
TRBV4-1	TRBJ2-4	-	TRBD1	CASGQEIRGTKNIQYF	TGCGCCAGCGGCCAAGAGATCAGGGGGACCAAAAACATTCAGTACTTC
TRBV9	TRBJ1-1	-	-	CASSVDGGSTEAFF	TGTGCCAGCAGCGTAGATGGGGGGAGCACTGAAGCTTTCTTT
TRBV4-3	TRBJ2-1	-	-	CASSQDKATGAGADEQFF	TGCGCCAGCAGCCAAGACAAAGCCACCGGGGCAGGGGCCGATGAGCAGTTCTTC
TRBV5-1	TRBJ2-5	-	-	CASSLGSVKWASETQYF	TGCGCCAGCAGCTTGGGGTCTGTGAAGTGGGCTAGTGAGACCCAGTACTTC
TRBV29-1	TRBJ1-2	many	-	CSADSGVSYTF	TGCAGCGCCGATTCCGGCGTTAGCTACACCTTC
TRBV6-5	TRBJ2-7	once	-	CASSYIQGNEQHF	TGTGCCAGCAGTTACATTCAGGGGAACGAGCAGCACTTC
TRBV5-1	TRBJ1-5	-	-	CASSLARTAEVYRNQPQHF	TGCGCCAGCAGCTTGGCCCGGACGGCAGAGGTGTATAGAAATCAGCCCCAGCATTTT
TRBV9	TRBJ2-3	-	-	CASSDNAEEGITDTQYF	TGTGCCAGCAGCGACAACGCGGAGGAGGGCATCACAGATACGCAGTATTTT